Shown below are 10 T cell receptor beta chains from a single sample sequenced in a study of low-dose radiotherapy and immunotherapy resistance in tumors. A roughly 20-cycle PCR with a constant-region primer and V-primer adapter amplified TCRs. Each CDR3 protein gets one entry after TCRdb re-called the reads with MiXCR. Here the sample spans roughly 52,000 distinct CDR3 sequences, 33% being singletons. Described time point: after trial treatment. Sample treatment: LDRT plus nivolumab, ipilimumab, low-dose cyclophosphamide and aspirin (RACIN trial). The sample consisted of PBMCs, taken after low-dose radiotherapy plus immunotherapy. The source of these receptors is a male donor with rectosigmoid adenocarcinoma.

This chain connects TRBV4-2 to TRBJ2-5; the match to TRBD2 covers 8 bases. The V and J ends lost 0 bases and 6 bases, in that order; junction bases with no gene match: 9. This CDR3 is built from 16 residues. Germline-derived CDR1 and CDR2 are LGHNA and YNFKEQ. The CDR3 sequence is CASSQDLTGGKKTQYF. The CDR3, as DNA: TGTGCCAGCAGCCAAGATTTAACGGGGGGGAAAAAGACCCAGTACTTC.

This clonotype was counted between two and nine times. The chain carries TRBV28 and TRBJ2-7; TRBD2 matches 8 bases. J was trimmed by 4 bases and V by 6 bases; bases with no gene match: 11. Germline CDR1 is MDHEN and CDR2 is SYDVKM. The CDR3 runs to 15 residues. This CDR3 reads CASSRPSGSGYEQYF. DNA for the CDR3: TGTGCCAGCAGCCGCCCCAGCGGGAGTGGGTACGAGCAGTACTTC.

This rearrangement joins TRBV9 to TRBJ2-7; 12 nucleotides line up with TRBD2. Trimming cost V 4 bases and J 3 bases; bases outside gene matches: 11. Germline V gives CDR1 SGDLS, CDR2 YYNGEE. The CDR3 runs to 17 residues. The CDR3 nucleotides read TGTGCCAGCAGCCCCCGACTAGCGGGGGTGGGGGGCTACGAGCAGTACTTC. This encodes CASSPRLAGVGGYEQYF.

The chain has TRBV5-4 and TRBJ2-3; D is uncertain. Trimming removed 3 bases at V and 2 bases at J, with 7 bases between. This CDR3 contains 13 residues. Germline CDR1 and CDR2: SGHNT and YYREEE (reference sequence). In DNA form, the CDR3 reads TGTGCCAGCAGCTCCCCACCCACAGATACGCAGTATTTT. Its protein is CASSSPPTDTQYF.

Many counts were recorded for this clonotype. J is TRBJ1-5 and V is TRBV21-1; the DNA was not compared with TRBD1, the D call given in the table. TRBV21-1 counts as a pseudogene. This CDR3 has 16 amino acids. The DNA for the CDR3 is TGTGCCAGCAGCAAAGCACGAAGGGGTGGCAATCAGCCCCAGCATTTT. Residues: CASSKARRGGNQPQHF.

This clonotype occurred many times. The chain links TRBV27 to TRBJ2-2; D is tentatively TRBD1 or TRBD2 (5 bases each). Germline CDR1 is MNHEY and CDR2 is SMNVEV (reference sequence). The V and J ends lost 3 bases and 1 base respectively, with 6 bases between them. This CDR3 is 14 amino acids long. The CDR3 bases are TGTGCCAGCAGTTTGGGGGTGAACACCGGGGAGCTGTTTTTT. Protein product: CASSLGVNTGELFF.

At least ten counts were recorded for this clonotype. The gene calls are TRBV12-3 or TRBV12-4 and TRBJ2-7, with TRBD2 matching over 12 bases. The CDR3 extends over 18 amino acids. V dropped 5 bases and J dropped 4; count of bases not matched to a gene: 15. The CDR3 sequence: CASSHSSGGARRQYEQYF. As DNA, the CDR3 is TGTGCCAGCAGTCACTCTAGCGGGGGGGCCCGGAGACAATACGAGCAGTACTTC.

This clonotype was detected many times. This sequence joins TRBV19 and TRBJ2-2, with TRBD2 as a possible D gene (5 bases). Germline CDR1 reads LNHDA; CDR2 reads SQIVND (reference sequence). Trimming left V 5 bases short and J 3 bases short, with 13 bases between. The CDR3 consists of 15 residues. CDR3 nucleotide sequence: TGTGCCAGTAGTCCCCCCGAGGGCCACACCGGGGAGCTGTTTTTT. Translating gives CASSPPEGHTGELFF.

The genes are TRBV4-3 and TRBJ2-1; 9 bases are shared with TRBD2. Looked up from germline, CDR1 is LGHNA and CDR2 is YSLEER. V gave up 2 bases and J gave up 4 bases; unmatched junction bases: 6. The CDR3 has 16 residues. For the CDR3, the DNA is TGCGCCAGCAGCCAACCAGCTAGCGGGAAGTACAATGAGCAGTTCTTC. It translates to CASSQPASGKYNEQFF.

This clonotype qualifies as medium-sized. This chain joins TRBV28 and TRBJ1-6; 8 bases match TRBD1. Per the germline V gene, CDR1 is MDHEN and CDR2 is SYDVKM. With V trimmed by 7 bases and J by 7 bases, 6 bases remained unmatched. The length of the CDR3 is 14 residues. The CDR3 loop reads CASILDRVNSPLHF. The DNA of the CDR3 is TGTGCCAGCATTCTGGACAGGGTAAATTCACCCCTCCACTTT.